The 18 T cell receptor beta chains presented below share a single source sample, sequenced in a study of graft-versus-host responses after intestinal transplantation. Intraepithelial plus lamina propria lymphocytes were released by processing graft tissue. Produced via immunoSEQ multiplex PCR; TCRdb's table is partial and in-frame only. The table records some 13,000 clones, 74% of them present only once. The sequences come from ileum tissue, collected 16 days after intestinal transplant. These receptors all come from a human patient who received an intestinal transplant, so some T cells may come from the graft donor.

This sequence joins TRBV5-4 and TRBJ2-1, with 7 bases matching TRBD2. CDR3 size: 19 residues. Germline-derived CDR1 and CDR2 are SGHNT and YYREEE (reference sequence). V gave up 0 bases and J gave up 3 bases; unmatched junction bases: 15. The DNA of the CDR3 is TGTGCCAGCAGCTTGGTAGCTCTTGCGCAAGCGGGGCACTACAATGAGCAGTTCTTC. Protein sequence: CASSLVALAQAGHYNEQFF.

V usage is TRBV7-9 and J usage is TRBJ1-4; D is undetermined. V was cut by 2 bases and J by 3 bases, with 13 bases left in between. Germline V gene sequence: CDR1 SEHNR, CDR2 FQNEAQ (reference sequence). CDR3 size: 16 residues. For the CDR3, the DNA is TGTGCCAGCAGCTTAAGAGGGCTCGGGGCTAATGAAAAACTGTTTTTT. Residues: CASSLRGLGANEKLFF.

This chain links TRBV12-5 with TRBJ2-1; 8 bases agree with TRBD1. The CDR3 is 16 residues long. The junction had 10 bases not matched to a gene; V was cut back by 3 bases and J by 6 bases. Germline assignment: CDR1 LGHNT and CDR2 FRNRAP. The CDR3 nucleotides are TGTGCTAGTGGTTTCCGGACAGGGAGCAGTTTCAATGAGCAGTTCTTC. It yields the protein CASGFRTGSSFNEQFF.

The chain recombines TRBV6-1 with TRBJ2-1; 7 nucleotides agree with TRBD2. Germline-derived CDR1 and CDR2 are MNHNS and SASEGT. The CDR3 loop spans 13 amino acids. V lost 8 bases and J lost 3; bases outside the gene matches: 4. The CDR3 loop reads CASGGDRYNEQFF. For the CDR3, the DNA is TGTGCCAGCGGGGGGGACCGCTACAATGAGCAGTTCTTC.

The CDR3 DNA sequence: TGTGCCAGCAGCTTTGGGGGGGGGAACACTGAAGCTTTCTTT. Residues: CASSFGGGNTEAFF. The chain is built from TRBV7-2 and TRBJ1-1, with a weak D call TRBD1 (5 bases). CDR1 is SGHTA, CDR2 FQGNSA, per germline. The V gene lost 3 bases and the J gene lost 1 base, with 9 bases spanning the gap. This CDR3 spans 14 amino acids.

The chain combines TRBV25-1 with TRBJ2-7; no clear D gene. Trimming shortened V by 3 bases and J by 4 bases, and 4 bases separated the two germline ends. The V gene's germline CDR1 is MGHDK and CDR2 SYGVNS. The CDR3 totals 11 residues. CDR3 protein: CASSDSYEQYF. The CDR3 DNA is TGTGCCAGCAGTGATTCTTACGAGCAGTACTTC.

The chain couples TRBV28 to TRBJ2-7, with 10 bases identical to TRBD2. CDR3 size: 14 residues. Germline V CDR1 and CDR2: MDHEN, SYDVKM. After removal of 5 bases from V and 4 bases from J, the junction contained 5 bases not matched to a gene. As DNA, the CDR3 is TGTGCCAGCAGTCTCGGACTAGCGGATTACGAGCAGTACTTC. Amino acids: CASSLGLADYEQYF.

The table lists this clone with a count of one. The chain joins TRBV10-3 to TRBJ2-7; 7 bases fit TRBD1. Unmatched junction bases numbered 7, after V lost 3 bases and J lost 5 bases. The CDR3 is made up of 14 amino acids. Per the germline V gene, CDR1 is ENHRY and CDR2 is SYGVKD. This CDR3 reads CAISDLTGVDEQYF. The CDR3 DNA reads as TGTGCCATCAGTGATTTAACAGGGGTCGACGAGCAGTACTTC.

The V gene is TRBV7-2, the J gene TRBJ2-5; TRBD1 matches 7 bases. The CDR3 runs 17 residues. From germline, CDR1 is SGHTA and CDR2 FQGNSA. V lost 1 base, J lost 4 bases, and 12 bases stayed unmatched. The CDR3: CASSLGLVRQGVETQYF. The CDR3 nucleotides read TGTGCCAGCAGCTTAGGGCTGGTGAGGCAGGGGGTAGAGACCCAGTACTTC. The full variable domain, its missing parts supplied by reference TRBV7-2 and TRBJ2-5, is GAGVSQSPSNKVTEKGKDVELRCDPISGHTALYWYRQSLGQGLEFLIYFQGNSAPDKSGLPSDRFSAERTGGSVSTLTIQRTQQEDSAVYLCASSLGLVRQGVETQYFGPGTRLLVL.

V usage is TRBV29-1 and J usage is TRBJ2-7, with 8 positions matching TRBD2. Looked up from germline, CDR1 is SQVTM and CDR2 is ANQGSEA. Trimming took 7 bases from V and 3 from J; bases not matched to a gene: 8. The length of the CDR3 is 13 residues. CDR3: CSAVTSGIYEQYF. CDR3 DNA: TGCAGCGCTGTCACTAGCGGAATCTACGAGCAGTACTTC.

The sample holds a few counts of this clone. CDR3 loop: CSVAGGPYEQYF. CDR3 DNA sequence: TGCAGCGTTGCAGGGGGCCCCTACGAGCAGTACTTC. V and J are TRBV29-1 and TRBJ2-7; TRBD1 matches 8 bases. The CDR3 has 12 amino acids. V lost 4 bases and J lost 2; bases outside the gene matches: 1. CDR1 SQVTM and CDR2 ANQGSEA come from the germline V gene.

The chain recombines TRBV30 with TRBJ1-2; D gene ambiguous. This CDR3 has 14 amino acids. The germline gives CDR1 GTSNPN, CDR2 SVGIG (reference sequence). The V gene lost 1 base and the J gene lost 5 bases, with 14 bases spanning the gap. CDR3 in DNA: TGTGCCTGGAGTGCAGTGACAACCTCTTATGGCTACACCTTC. It is translated as CAWSAVTTSYGYTF.

The chain carries TRBV6-5 and TRBJ2-7; D is possibly TRBD1 (5 bases). V lost 1 base and J 5 bases, leaving 18 bases between the germline ends. The CDR3 has 16 residues. Germline loops: CDR1 MNHEY, CDR2 SVGAGI. The CDR3 spells CASSYWVVGQGHEQYF. CDR3 sequence (DNA): TGTGCCAGCAGTTACTGGGTCGTTGGCCAGGGCCACGAGCAGTACTTC.

The chain carries TRBV7-9 and TRBJ1-1; D unresolved. CDR3 length: 14 amino acids. Germline CDR1 and CDR2: SEHNR and FQNEAQ (reference sequence). V was pared by 5 bases and J by 11 bases, with 21 bases between. The CDR3 here is CASSPEVAAASAFF. The DNA of the CDR3 is TGTGCCAGCAGCCCCGAGGTGGCGGCCGCCTCGGCTTTCTTT.

This chain links TRBV4-1 with TRBJ1-1; TRBD1 might be the D (5 bases). This CDR3 is 14 amino acids long. V lost 0 bases to trimming and J lost 3 bases, with 8 bases between them. Germline V CDR1 and CDR2: MGHRA, YSYEKL. The CDR3 nucleotides are TGCGCCAGCAGCCAAGATATAGGGGACACTGAAGCTTTCTTT. This sequence encodes CASSQDIGDTEAFF.

V and J are TRBV7-9 and TRBJ2-2; D not resolved. Germline V gives CDR1 SEHNR, CDR2 FQNEAQ (reference sequence). V lost 1 base and J lost 3, with 6 bases in between. The CDR3 sequence is 14 residues long. The CDR3 here is CASSLDRDTGELFF. The CDR3 nucleotides read TGTGCCAGCAGCTTAGATAGAGACACCGGGGAGCTGTTTTTT.

This clone was recorded a few times. This chain uses TRBV5-1 with TRBJ2-1; 15 bases align to TRBD2. Germline V gene sequence: CDR1 SGHRS, CDR2 YFSETQ. The CDR3 is 15 amino acids. After removal of 4 bases from V and 10 bases from J, the junction contained 6 bases not matched to a gene. CDR3 sequence: CASSGLAGGAWEQFF. CDR3 sequence (DNA): TGCGCCAGCAGCGGACTAGCGGGAGGGGCTTGGGAGCAGTTCTTC.

This clone was observed a single time. The chain has TRBV5-1 and TRBJ1-2; 8 bases match TRBD1. The CDR3 spans 13 residues. Germline V CDR1 and CDR2: SGHRS, YFSETQ. The ends lost 0 bases at V and 5 bases at J; junction bases unmatched: 0. This chain's CDR3 is CASSLGTGYGYTF. For the CDR3, the DNA is TGCGCCAGCAGCTTGGGGACAGGGTATGGCTACACCTTC.